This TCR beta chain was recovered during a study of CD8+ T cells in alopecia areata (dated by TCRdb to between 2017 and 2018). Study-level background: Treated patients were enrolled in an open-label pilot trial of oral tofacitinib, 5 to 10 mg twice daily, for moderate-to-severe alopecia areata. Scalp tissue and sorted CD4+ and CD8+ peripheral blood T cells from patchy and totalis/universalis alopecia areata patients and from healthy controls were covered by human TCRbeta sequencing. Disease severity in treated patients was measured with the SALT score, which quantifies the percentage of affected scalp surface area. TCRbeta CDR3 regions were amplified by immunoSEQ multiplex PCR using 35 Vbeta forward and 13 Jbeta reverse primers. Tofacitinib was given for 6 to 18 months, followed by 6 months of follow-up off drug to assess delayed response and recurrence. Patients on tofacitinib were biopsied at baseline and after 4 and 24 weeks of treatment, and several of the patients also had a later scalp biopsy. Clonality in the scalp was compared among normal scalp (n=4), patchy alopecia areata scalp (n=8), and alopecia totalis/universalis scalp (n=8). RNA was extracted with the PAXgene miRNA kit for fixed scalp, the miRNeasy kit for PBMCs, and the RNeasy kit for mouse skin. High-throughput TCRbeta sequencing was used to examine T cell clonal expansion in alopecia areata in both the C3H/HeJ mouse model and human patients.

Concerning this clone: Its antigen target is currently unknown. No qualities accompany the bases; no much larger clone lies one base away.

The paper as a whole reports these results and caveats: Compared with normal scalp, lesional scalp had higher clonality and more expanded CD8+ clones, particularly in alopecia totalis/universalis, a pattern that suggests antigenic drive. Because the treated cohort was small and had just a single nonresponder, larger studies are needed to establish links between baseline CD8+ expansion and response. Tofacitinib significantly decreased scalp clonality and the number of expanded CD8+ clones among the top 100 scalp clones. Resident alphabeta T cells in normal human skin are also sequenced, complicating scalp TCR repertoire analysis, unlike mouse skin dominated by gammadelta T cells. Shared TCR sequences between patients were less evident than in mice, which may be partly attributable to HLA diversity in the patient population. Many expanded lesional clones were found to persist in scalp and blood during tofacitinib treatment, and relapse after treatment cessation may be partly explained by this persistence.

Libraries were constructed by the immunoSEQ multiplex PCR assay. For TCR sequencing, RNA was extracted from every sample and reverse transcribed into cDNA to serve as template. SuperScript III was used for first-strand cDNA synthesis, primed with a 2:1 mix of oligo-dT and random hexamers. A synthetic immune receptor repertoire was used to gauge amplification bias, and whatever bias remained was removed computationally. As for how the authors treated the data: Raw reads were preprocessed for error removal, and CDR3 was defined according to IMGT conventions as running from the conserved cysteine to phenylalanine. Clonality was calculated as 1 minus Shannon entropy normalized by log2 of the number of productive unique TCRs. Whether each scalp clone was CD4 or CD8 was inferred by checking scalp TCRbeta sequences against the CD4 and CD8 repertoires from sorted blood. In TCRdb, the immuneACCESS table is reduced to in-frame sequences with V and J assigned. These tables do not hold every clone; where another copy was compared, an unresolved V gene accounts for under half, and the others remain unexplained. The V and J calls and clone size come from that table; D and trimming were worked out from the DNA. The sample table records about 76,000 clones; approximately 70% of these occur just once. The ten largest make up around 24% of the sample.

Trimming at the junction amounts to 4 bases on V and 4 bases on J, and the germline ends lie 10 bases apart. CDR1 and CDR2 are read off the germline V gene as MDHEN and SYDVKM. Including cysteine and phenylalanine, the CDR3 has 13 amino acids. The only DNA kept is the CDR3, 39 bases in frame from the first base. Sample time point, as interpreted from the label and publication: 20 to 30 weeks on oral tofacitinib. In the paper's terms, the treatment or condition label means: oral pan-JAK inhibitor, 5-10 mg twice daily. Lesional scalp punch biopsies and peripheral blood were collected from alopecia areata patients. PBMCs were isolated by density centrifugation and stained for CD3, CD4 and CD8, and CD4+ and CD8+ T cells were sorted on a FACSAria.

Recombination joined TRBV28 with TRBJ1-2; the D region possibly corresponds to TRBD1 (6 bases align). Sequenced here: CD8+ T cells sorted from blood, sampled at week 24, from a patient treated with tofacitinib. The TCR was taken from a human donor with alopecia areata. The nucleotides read TGTGCCAGCAGTTCACAGGGTGGCTATGGCTACACCTTC. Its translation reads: CASSSQGGYGYTF.